These T cell receptor beta chains were read from a single sample in a study of blood T cell repertoires in COVID-19. Clones were read by immunoSEQ multiplex PCR, and TCRdb kept only the in-frame ones, dropping some. The profile shows a few hundred thousand clones, roughly 90% of them singletons. Sequencing was performed on peripheral blood. Source of these receptors: a woman aged 30 to 39 with COVID-19, enrolled during active disease. Both conserved end residues are part of each CDR3. A D gene is named only where the DNA matches it firmly. Clone size, where shown, is once, few, many, or a class for clones that have expanded.

clone size: NA
D gene: TRBD1
V gene: TRBV4-3
J gene: TRBJ2-7
CDR3 protein: CASSQWDRGYEQYF
CDR3 DNA: TGCGCCAGCAGCCAGTGGGACAGGGGCTACGAGCAGTACTTC

clone size: few
D gene: NA
V gene: TRBV6-5
J gene: TRBJ1-1
CDR3 protein: CASSLSETNTEAFF
CDR3 DNA: TGTGCCAGCTCACTCAGCGAGACGAACACTGAAGCTTTCTTT

clone size: NA
D gene: TRBD1
V gene: TRBV7-2
J gene: TRBJ2-1
CDR3 protein: CASSLDQPLGRGYNEQFF
CDR3 DNA: TGTGCCAGCAGCCTAGATCAACCCTTGGGCAGGGGGTACAATGAGCAGTTCTTC

clone size: once
D gene: TRBD2
V gene: TRBV7-2
J gene: TRBJ2-7
CDR3 protein: CASSLTGLGTPQDEQYF
CDR3 DNA: TGTGCCAGCAGCTTAACGGGACTAGGGACCCCGCAAGACGAGCAGTACTTC

clone size: NA
D gene: NA
V gene: TRBV11-3
J gene: TRBJ2-5
CDR3 protein: CASSLWGGSQETQYF
CDR3 DNA: TGTGCCAGCAGCTTATGGGGTGGGAGCCAGGAGACCCAGTACTTC

clone size: NA
D gene: NA
V gene: TRBV18
J gene: TRBJ1-4
CDR3 protein: CASSPISGENEKLFF
CDR3 DNA: TGTGCCAGCTCACCCATCAGCGGAGAGAATGAAAAACTGTTTTTT

clone size: NA
D gene: NA
V gene: TRBV5-1
J gene: TRBJ1-3
CDR3 protein: CASSKGDSGNTIYF
CDR3 DNA: TGCGCCAGCAGCAAAGGAGACTCTGGAAACACCATATATTTT

clone size: once
D gene: NA
V gene: TRBV12-3/TRBV12-4
J gene: TRBJ1-1
CDR3 protein: CASSKGLEAFF
CDR3 DNA: TGTGCCAGCAGTAAGGGACTTGAAGCTTTCTTT

clone size: NA
D gene: TRBD2
V gene: TRBV19
J gene: TRBJ2-3
CDR3 protein: CASSIRQFGGGQDTQYF
CDR3 DNA: TGTGCCAGTAGTATCAGACAGTTCGGCGGGGGGCAAGATACGCAGTATTTT

clone size: NA
D gene: TRBD2
V gene: TRBV4-3
J gene: TRBJ2-1
CDR3 protein: CASSQEISGNSYNEQFF
CDR3 DNA: TGCGCCAGCAGCCAAGAGATAAGCGGGAACTCCTACAATGAGCAGTTCTTC

clone size: NA
D gene: TRBD1
V gene: TRBV4-3
J gene: TRBJ1-1
CDR3 protein: CASSQVVTGGSNTEAFF
CDR3 DNA: TGCGCCAGCAGCCAAGTTGTGACAGGGGGATCCAACACTGAAGCTTTCTTT

clone size: NA
D gene: TRBD2
V gene: TRBV2
J gene: TRBJ2-1
CDR3 protein: CAIRTSGYNEQFF
CDR3 DNA: TGTGCCATTCGGACTAGCGGTTACAATGAGCAGTTCTTC

clone size: NA
D gene: TRBD1
V gene: TRBV5-1
J gene: TRBJ2-7
CDR3 protein: CASSPSGTGSYEQYF
CDR3 DNA: TGCGCCAGCAGCCCGTCCGGGACAGGGAGCTACGAGCAGTACTTC

clone size: NA
D gene: NA
V gene: TRBV2
J gene: TRBJ2-1
CDR3 protein: CASRATGTGVLAGTYNEQFF
CDR3 DNA: TGTGCCAGCAGAGCCACTGGGACAGGGGTCCTAGCGGGGACCTACAATGAGCAGTTCTTC

clone size: NA
D gene: TRBD2
V gene: TRBV7-2
J gene: TRBJ2-5
CDR3 protein: CASSLALAGVKETQYF
CDR3 DNA: TGTGCCAGCAGCTTAGCGCTAGCGGGGGTAAAAGAGACCCAGTACTTC

clone size: NA
D gene: TRBD2
V gene: TRBV5-4
J gene: TRBJ2-2
CDR3 protein: CASSRGGASGNTGELFF
CDR3 DNA: TGTGCCAGCAGCCGGGGGGGGGCTAGCGGGAACACCGGGGAGCTGTTTTTT

clone size: NA
D gene: TRBD1
V gene: TRBV19
J gene: TRBJ2-7
CDR3 protein: CASKGTGRYEQYF
CDR3 DNA: TGTGCCAGTAAAGGGACAGGGAGGTACGAGCAGTATTTC

clone size: NA
D gene: NA
V gene: TRBV7-9
J gene: TRBJ2-5
CDR3 protein: CASSLGGAEETQYF
CDR3 DNA: TGTGCCAGCAGCTTGGGTGGGGCCGAAGAGACCCAGTACTTC

clone size: NA
D gene: NA
V gene: TRBV7-6
J gene: TRBJ2-2
CDR3 protein: CASSPSGLRGTGELFF
CDR3 DNA: TGTGCCAGCAGCCCCAGCGGCCTCAGGGGCACCGGGGAGCTGTTTTTT

clone size: NA
D gene: TRBD1
V gene: TRBV19
J gene: TRBJ1-2
CDR3 protein: CASSIDDFQGADYGYTF
CDR3 DNA: TGTGCCAGTAGTATAGACGATTTCCAGGGGGCGGACTATGGCTACACCTTC

clone size: NA
D gene: TRBD2
V gene: TRBV10-1
J gene: TRBJ2-5
CDR3 protein: CASSDSGVETQYF
CDR3 DNA: TGCGCCAGCAGTGACAGCGGGGTAGAGACCCAGTACTTC

clone size: once
D gene: NA
V gene: TRBV27
J gene: TRBJ1-1
CDR3 protein: CASSYIPTGPRSTEAFF
CDR3 DNA: TGTGCCAGCAGTTATATACCTACAGGGCCACGGAGCACTGAAGCTTTCTTT

clone size: NA
D gene: NA
V gene: TRBV29-1
J gene: TRBJ1-2
CDR3 protein: CSVSGLDNYGYTF
CDR3 DNA: TGCAGCGTTTCGGGACTGGATAACTATGGCTACACCTTC

clone size: NA
D gene: NA
V gene: TRBV18
J gene: TRBJ1-2
CDR3 protein: CASSPPSEGGGYTF
CDR3 DNA: TGTGCCAGCTCACCACCGTCGGAGGGAGGAGGCTACACCTTC

clone size: NA
D gene: TRBD2
V gene: TRBV27
J gene: TRBJ2-7
CDR3 protein: CASRDLSGGLFYEQYF
CDR3 DNA: TGTGCCAGCAGAGATCTTAGCGGGGGGTTATTCTACGAGCAGTACTTC

clone size: NA
D gene: TRBD2
V gene: TRBV6-6
J gene: TRBJ2-1
CDR3 protein: CASSHRTSGKDEQFF
CDR3 DNA: TGTGCCAGCAGTCATCGGACTAGCGGGAAGGATGAGCAGTTCTTC

clone size: NA
D gene: NA
V gene: TRBV5-8
J gene: TRBJ1-3
CDR3 protein: CASSPRRDSGNTIYF
CDR3 DNA: TGTGCCAGCAGCCCCCGCAGGGATTCTGGAAACACCATATATTTT

clone size: NA
D gene: NA
V gene: TRBV7-9
J gene: TRBJ1-6
CDR3 protein: CASSLAGDSPLHF
CDR3 DNA: TGTGCCAGCAGCTTGGCAGGGGACTCACCCCTCCACTTT

clone size: NA
D gene: NA
V gene: TRBV2
J gene: TRBJ1-2
CDR3 protein: CASRSNSNNYGYTF
CDR3 DNA: TGTGCCAGCAGGTCGAACAGTAATAACTATGGCTACACCTTC

clone size: NA
D gene: NA
V gene: TRBV6-1
J gene: TRBJ2-6
CDR3 protein: CASSEARSGANVLTF
CDR3 DNA: TGTGCCAGCAGTGAAGCCAGATCAGGGGCCAACGTCCTGACTTTC

clone size: NA
D gene: TRBD1
V gene: TRBV19
J gene: TRBJ1-6
CDR3 protein: CASSMTGGYNSPLHF
CDR3 DNA: TGTGCCAGTAGTATGACAGGGGGCTATAATTCACCCCTCCACTTT

clone size: NA
D gene: TRBD1
V gene: TRBV4-3
J gene: TRBJ1-5
CDR3 protein: CASSQDPQGAQPQHF
CDR3 DNA: TGCGCCAGCAGCCAAGATCCCCAGGGGGCTCAGCCCCAGCATTTT

clone size: once
D gene: NA
V gene: TRBV7-9
J gene: TRBJ1-1
CDR3 protein: CASSLSSGDTEAFF
CDR3 DNA: TGTGCCAGCAGCTTAAGTTCGGGGGACACTGAAGCTTTCTTT

clone size: NA
D gene: TRBD1
V gene: TRBV7-9
J gene: TRBJ1-3
CDR3 protein: CASSPGTAGNTIYF
CDR3 DNA: TGTGCCAGCAGCCCCGGGACAGCTGGAAACACCATATATTTT

clone size: NA
D gene: TRBD1
V gene: TRBV6-5
J gene: TRBJ1-1
CDR3 protein: CASLIAGGAAFF
CDR3 DNA: TGTGCCAGTTTAATCGCAGGGGGCGCAGCTTTCTTT

clone size: NA
D gene: NA
V gene: TRBV27
J gene: TRBJ2-4
CDR3 protein: CASSLAGVAKNIQYF
CDR3 DNA: TGTGCCAGCAGTTTAGCAGGGGTGGCCAAAAACATTCAGTACTTC

clone size: NA
D gene: TRBD2
V gene: TRBV7-8
J gene: TRBJ2-1
CDR3 protein: CASSTRLAVYNEQFF
CDR3 DNA: TGTGCCAGCAGCACCAGACTAGCGGTCTACAATGAGCAGTTCTTC

clone size: once
D gene: NA
V gene: TRBV7-9
J gene: TRBJ1-1
CDR3 protein: CASSSIGVANTEAFF
CDR3 DNA: TGTGCCAGCAGTTCTATCGGGGTGGCGAACACTGAAGCTTTCTTT

clone size: NA
D gene: NA
V gene: TRBV7-9
J gene: TRBJ1-5
CDR3 protein: CASSLDQTAQHF
CDR3 DNA: TGTGCCAGCAGCTTAGATCAAACAGCCCAGCATTTT

clone size: NA
D gene: NA
V gene: TRBV21-1
J gene: TRBJ2-6
CDR3 protein: CASSKGDRCFSGANVLTF
CDR3 DNA: TGTGCCAGCAGCAAAGGGGACAGGTGCTTCTCTGGGGCCAACGTCCTGACTTTC

clone size: NA
D gene: TRBD1
V gene: TRBV6-5
J gene: TRBJ1-2
CDR3 protein: CASSYSQGAYGYTF
CDR3 DNA: TGTGCCAGCAGTTACAGTCAGGGGGCTTACGGCTACACCTTC

clone size: NA
D gene: NA
V gene: TRBV19
J gene: TRBJ2-3
CDR3 protein: CASSIATSETDTQYF
CDR3 DNA: TGTGCCAGTAGTATCGCGACTAGTGAAACAGATACGCAGTATTTT

clone size: NA
D gene: TRBD2
V gene: TRBV5-6
J gene: TRBJ2-1
CDR3 protein: CASSLGLAGGTSYNEQFF
CDR3 DNA: TGTGCCAGCAGCTTGGGTCTAGCGGGGGGAACCTCCTACAATGAGCAGTTCTTC

clone size: NA
D gene: NA
V gene: TRBV11-2
J gene: TRBJ2-1
CDR3 protein: CASSPDRGSFYNEQFF
CDR3 DNA: TGTGCCAGCAGCCCAGATAGGGGGTCCTTCTACAATGAGCAGTTCTTC

clone size: NA
D gene: NA
V gene: TRBV5-1
J gene: TRBJ2-2
CDR3 protein: CASSLVGFNTGELFF
CDR3 DNA: TGCGCCAGCAGCTTGGTGGGCTTCAACACCGGGGAGCTGTTTTTT

clone size: few
D gene: NA
V gene: TRBV28
J gene: TRBJ1-2
CDR3 protein: CASSPPGGTLYGYTF
CDR3 DNA: TGTGCCAGCAGTCCCCCGGGCGGGACCCTCTATGGCTACACCTTC